These T cell receptor beta chains were read from a single sample in a study of T cells in Graves' hyperthyroidism and ophthalmopathy. One entry per CDR3 protein results from TCRdb running MiXCR on the multiplex PCR reads. Of around 520,000 distinct CDR3 sequences in the sample, approximately 15% were seen once. What was sequenced was blood. These receptors originate from a woman younger than 30 with Graves' hyperthyroidism. The conserved cysteine and the conserved F or W are not part of the CDR3 here. Size tells how often a clone was seen (once, few, many) or the class of an expanded clone, and some rows leave it out.

CDR3 protein,clone size,V gene,J gene
SIPGQSGNTIY,many,TRBV20-1,TRBJ1-3
ASNRLAGGPGETQY,many,TRBV7-8,TRBJ2-5
ASIKGDTEAF,once,TRBV12-3/TRBV12-4,TRBJ1-1
ASSLKGLAGNTIY,many,TRBV7-2,TRBJ1-3
ASSLFQGATDGYT,many,TRBV12-3/TRBV12-4,TRBJ1-2
ASSLRRDYGYT,many,TRBV28,TRBJ1-2
ASIGSYGYT,many,TRBV6-1,TRBJ1-2
ASTHTPGQGARAKNIQY,NA,TRBV19,TRBJ2-4
ASGTSGHNEQF,few,TRBV6-1,TRBJ2-1
ASRGNRYTEAF,many,TRBV28,TRBJ1-1
ASRVGQYTGELF,few,TRBV6-4,TRBJ2-2
ASKDLATNTGELF,few,TRBV12-3/TRBV12-4,TRBJ2-2
ASSLTAGSYEQY,many,TRBV2,TRBJ2-7